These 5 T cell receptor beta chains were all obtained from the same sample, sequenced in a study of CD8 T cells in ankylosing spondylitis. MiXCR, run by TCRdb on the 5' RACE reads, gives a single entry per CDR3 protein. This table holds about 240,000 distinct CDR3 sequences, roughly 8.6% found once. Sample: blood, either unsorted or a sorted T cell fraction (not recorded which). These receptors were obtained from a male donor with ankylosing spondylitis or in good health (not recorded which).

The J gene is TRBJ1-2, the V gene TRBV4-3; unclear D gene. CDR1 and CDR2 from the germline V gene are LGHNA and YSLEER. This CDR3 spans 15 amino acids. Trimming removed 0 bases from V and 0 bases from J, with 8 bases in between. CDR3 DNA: TGCGCCAGCAGCCAAGACACGGGGACTAACTATGGCTACACCTTC. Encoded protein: CASSQDTGTNYGYTF.

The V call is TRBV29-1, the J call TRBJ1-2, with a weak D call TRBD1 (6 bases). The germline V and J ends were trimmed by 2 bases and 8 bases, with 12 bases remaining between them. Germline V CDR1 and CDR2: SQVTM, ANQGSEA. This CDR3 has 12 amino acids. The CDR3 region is CSVESQGSGYTF. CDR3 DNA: TGCAGCGTTGAATCCCAGGGGTCCGGCTACACCTTC. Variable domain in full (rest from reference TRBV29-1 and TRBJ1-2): SAVISQKPSRDICQRGTSLTIQCQVDSQVTMMFWYRQQPGQSLTLIATANQGSEATYESGFVIDKFPISRPNLTFSTLTVSNMSPEDSSIYLCSVESQGSGYTFGSGTRLTVV.

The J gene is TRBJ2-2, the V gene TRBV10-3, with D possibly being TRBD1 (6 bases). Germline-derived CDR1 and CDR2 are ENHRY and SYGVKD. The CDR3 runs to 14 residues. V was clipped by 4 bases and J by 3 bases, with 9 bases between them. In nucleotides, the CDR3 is TGTGCCATCAGTGGAACAGGGCACACCGGGGAGCTGTTTTTT. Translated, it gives CAISGTGHTGELFF.

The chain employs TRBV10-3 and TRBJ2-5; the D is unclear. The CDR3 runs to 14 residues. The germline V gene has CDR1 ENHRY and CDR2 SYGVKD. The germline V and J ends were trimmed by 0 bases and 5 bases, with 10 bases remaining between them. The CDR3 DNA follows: TGTGCCATCAGTGAGTCGGAGTCGTGGGAGACCCAGTACTTC. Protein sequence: CAISESESWETQYF.

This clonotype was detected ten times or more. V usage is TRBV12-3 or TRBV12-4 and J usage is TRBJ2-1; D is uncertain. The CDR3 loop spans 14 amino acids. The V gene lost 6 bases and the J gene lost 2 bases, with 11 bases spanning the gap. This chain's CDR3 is CASRGPHPYNEQFF. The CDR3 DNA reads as TGTGCCAGCAGGGGCCCCCACCCCTACAATGAGCAGTTCTTC.